The next 22 T cell receptor beta chains were all read from a single sample in a study of CD8 T cells in ankylosing spondylitis. In TCRdb, the 5' RACE reads were re-called with MiXCR into one record per CDR3 protein. Among nearly 250,000 distinct CDR3 sequences, roughly a third were seen once, and the ten largest hold approximately 4.6%. The specimen sequenced was blood, either unsorted or a sorted T cell fraction (not recorded which). These receptors were obtained from a male donor with ankylosing spondylitis or in good health (not recorded which).

The V and J genes are TRBV9 and TRBJ2-5; 7 bases match TRBD2. This CDR3 has 18 residues. CDR1 SGDLS and CDR2 YYNGEE come from the germline V gene. V dropped 3 bases and J dropped 4; count of bases not matched to a gene: 18. CDR3 nucleotide sequence: TGTGCCAGCAGCGGGTCCCGGTTTGAAAGCGGGGTCCCAGAGACCCAGTACTTC. It is translated as CASSGSRFESGVPETQYF.

This chain links TRBV5-5 with TRBJ2-7, with D uncertain. The CDR3 sequence is 14 residues long. The germline V and J ends were trimmed by 4 bases and 0 bases, with 11 bases remaining between them. Per the germline V gene, CDR1 is SGHKS and CDR2 is YYEKEE (reference sequence). CDR3 DNA sequence: TGTGCCAGCAGCATAACACTACCCTCCTACGAGCAGTACTTC. Translated: CASSITLPSYEQYF.

This clonotype was seen a few times. The chain is built from TRBV20-1 and TRBJ1-3, with 8 bases identical to TRBD1. Germline V gives CDR1 DFQATT, CDR2 SNEGSKA (reference sequence). The CDR3 covers 17 residues. V shed 6 bases, J shed 3 bases, and the junction held 16 bases outside the gene matches. The CDR3 bases are TGCAGTGCAACCGGTCCTTTACAGGGGACAGGTGGAAACACCATATATTTT. Its protein is CSATGPLQGTGGNTIYF.

The gene calls are TRBV7-9 and TRBJ2-7, with TRBD1 as a possible D gene (5 bases). The germline CDR1 and CDR2 sequences are SEHNR and FQNEAQ (reference sequence). V gave up 1 base and J gave up 9 bases, with 10 bases separating them. The CDR3 is 12 residues long. The CDR3 DNA sequence: TGTGCCAGCAGCTTAGGGGCGACAGCGCAGTACTTC. As protein: CASSLGATAQYF.

This clonotype was seen more than once but under ten times. This chain connects TRBV12-3 or TRBV12-4 to TRBJ2-2; no firm D call. The V end lost 7 bases, the J end lost 7 bases, and 7 bases lay between the germline ends. CDR3 length: 11 residues. The CDR3 nucleotides are TGTGCCAGCACCGTTGGCGGGGAGCTGTTTTTT. Translating gives CASTVGGELFF.

This clonotype has more than one count but fewer than ten. V usage is TRBV18 and J usage is TRBJ2-1, with a tentative D call TRBD2 (6 bases). The V end was cut by 0 bases, the J end by 0 bases, with 9 bases between. The CDR3 covers 16 residues. The germline gives CDR1 KGHSH, CDR2 LQKENI. The DNA for the CDR3 is TGTGCCAGCTCACCACCCGGGGGACCCTCCTACAATGAGCAGTTCTTC. Its translation is CASSPPGGPSYNEQFF. The complete variable domain, with remaining parts taken from reference TRBV18 and TRBJ2-1, reads NAGVMQNPRHLVRRRGQEARLRCSPMKGHSHVYWYRQLPEEGLKFMVYLQKENIIDESGMPKERFSAEFPKEGPSILRIQQVVRGDSAAYFCASSPPGGPSYNEQFFGPGTRLTVL.

The chain has TRBV27 and TRBJ2-7; 7 nucleotides line up with TRBD1. Germline V lookup: CDR1 MNHEY, CDR2 SMNVEV (reference sequence). Losses at the gene ends were 5 bases for V and 5 bases for J; bases not matched to a gene: 9. The CDR3 length is 14 residues. CDR3 nucleotide sequence: TGTGCCAGCAGTGATGAGACAGGGTCGCACGAGCAGTACTTC. This translates into CASSDETGSHEQYF.

The V gene is TRBV5-6, the J gene TRBJ2-3; 10 bases are a match to TRBD2. This CDR3 has 20 residues. Per the germline V gene, CDR1 is SGHDT and CDR2 is YYEEEE. V shed 4 bases, J shed 0 bases, and the junction held 17 bases outside the gene matches. The CDR3 nucleotides are TGTGCCAGCAGCCTTATCCCGTGGCTAGCGGGGGAATTTAGCACAGATACGCAGTATTTT. It yields the protein CASSLIPWLAGEFSTDTQYF.

The chain is built from TRBV20-1 and TRBJ2-7, with D possibly TRBD1 on 6 matching bases. The CDR3 length is 13 residues. Germline V gene sequence: CDR1 DFQATT, CDR2 SNEGSKA (reference sequence). Trimming removed 5 bases at V and 1 base at J, with 12 bases between. CDR3 DNA: TGCAGTGCTCAGGGGACCCTGTCCTACGAGCAGTACTTC. This translates into CSAQGTLSYEQYF.

This clonotype occurred a few times. The chain combines TRBV20-1 with TRBJ1-2; tentatively, D is TRBD1 (6 bases). This CDR3 comprises 14 residues. Trimming left V 1 base short and J 0 bases short, with 9 bases between. Germline assignment: CDR1 DFQATT and CDR2 SNEGSKA (reference sequence). In nucleotides, the CDR3 is TGCAGTGCTAGAGGGACAGTAACTAACTATGGCTACACCTTC. Translating it yields CSARGTVTNYGYTF.

This clonotype has more than one count but fewer than ten. The chain links TRBV20-1 to TRBJ2-7; D gene ambiguous. The V end lost 6 bases, the J end lost 0 bases, and 15 bases lay between the germline ends. From germline, CDR1 is DFQATT and CDR2 SNEGSKA (reference sequence). This CDR3 has 14 residues. The CDR3 nucleotides read TGCAGTGCGTTCGAATTTCCAAACTCCTACGAGCAGTACTTC. Its translation is CSAFEFPNSYEQYF.

The CDR3 DNA reads TGCAGTGCTAGGGAAGGGACAGGCATCACTGAAGCTTTCTTT. Translation gives CSAREGTGITEAFF. The V gene is TRBV20-1, the J gene TRBJ1-1; 8 positions match TRBD1. The V and J ends lost 3 bases and 4 bases, in that order; junction bases with no gene match: 7. Germline V gene data show CDR1 as DFQATT and CDR2 as SNEGSKA (reference sequence). The CDR3 sequence is 14 residues long.

This clonotype has just a few counts. The chain carries TRBV12-3 or TRBV12-4 and TRBJ2-7, with 9 nucleotides matching TRBD1. This CDR3 is 15 amino acids long. J gave up 3 bases and V 3 bases, and 6 bases lay outside the gene matches. CDR3 bases: TGTGCCAGCAGTTTGAGTCTGGGACAGGGCTACGAGCAGTACTTC. It is translated as CASSLSLGQGYEQYF.

This sequence joins TRBV12-3 or TRBV12-4 and TRBJ2-1; 12 nucleotides align to TRBD2. The CDR3 sequence is 16 residues long. With V trimmed by 5 bases and J by 8 bases, 10 bases remained unmatched. The CDR3 DNA reads TGTGCCAGCAGTCGTCCGGGACTAGCGGGCTTTGATGAGCAGTTCTTC. This codes for CASSRPGLAGFDEQFF.

The V call is TRBV12-3 or TRBV12-4, the J call TRBJ1-3; D ambiguous. This CDR3 comprises 13 residues. V was cut by 7 bases and J by 0 bases, with 7 bases left in between. The CDR3 region is CASTEYSGNTIYF. CDR3 nucleotides: TGTGCCAGCACGGAGTACTCTGGAAACACCATATATTTT.

The chain recombines TRBV27 with TRBJ2-7; 9 nucleotides align to TRBD2. J gave up 2 bases and V 3 bases, and 8 bases lay outside the gene matches. The CDR3 spans 16 residues. Germline CDR1 is MNHEY and CDR2 is SMNVEV (reference sequence). The CDR3 nucleotides read TGTGCCAGCAGTTTGACTAGCGGAGGCCCTCCCTACGAGCAGTACTTC. Its translation: CASSLTSGGPPYEQYF.

This clonotype was seen only once. The rearrangement links TRBV18 to TRBJ1-2; maybe TRBD1 (5 bases). Germline values: CDR1 KGHSH, CDR2 LQKENI. With 2 bases removed from V and 5 bases from J, the gap between germline ends came to 15 bases. The CDR3 loop spans 15 amino acids. This CDR3 is CASSPGAGRTYGYTF. The CDR3 nucleotides read TGTGCCAGCTCACCAGGAGCAGGGAGAACTTATGGCTACACCTTC.

This clonotype was detected a few times. The chain joins TRBV2 to TRBJ2-1; TRBD1 agrees at 12 bases. The CDR3 has 19 amino acids. Trimming removed 5 bases from V and 2 bases from J; junction bases left unmatched: 13. The germline V gene has CDR1 SNHLY and CDR2 FYNNEI. The chain's CDR3 is CASSTTGTGGFGTYNEQFF. CDR3 coding DNA: TGTGCCAGCAGTACTACCGGGACAGGGGGCTTCGGCACCTACAATGAGCAGTTCTTC. Variable domain in full (rest from reference TRBV2 and TRBJ2-1): EPEVTQTPSHQVTQMGQEVILRCVPISNHLYFYWYRQILGQKVEFLVSFYNNEISEKSEIFDDQFSVERPDGSNFTLKIRSTKLEDSAMYFCASSTTGTGGFGTYNEQFFGPGTRLTVL.

The chain uses TRBV29-1 and TRBJ1-1; the D is unclear. Germline values: CDR1 SQVTM, CDR2 ANQGSEA. The CDR3 is made up of 11 amino acids. V was cut by 5 bases and J by 4 bases, with 8 bases left in between. The CDR3 nucleotides are TGCAGCGTTCCTCTGGCCACTGAAGCTTTCTTT. Residues: CSVPLATEAFF.

The J gene is TRBJ2-1, the V gene TRBV5-1, with 13 bases fitting TRBD2. Per germline, CDR1 SGHRS and CDR2 YFSETQ. The trim removed 3 bases at V and 6 bases at J, leaving 9 bases unmatched. This CDR3 comprises 17 residues. CDR3 residues: CASSSGLAGVPGNEQFF. CDR3 DNA sequence: TGCGCCAGCAGCTCTGGACTAGCGGGGGTACCGGGCAATGAGCAGTTCTTC.

This clonotype was counted a few times. The chain joins TRBV20-1 to TRBJ1-2; no definite D call. Trimming shortened V by 5 bases and J by 3 bases, and 10 bases separated the two germline ends. Germline loops: CDR1 DFQATT, CDR2 SNEGSKA (reference sequence). This CDR3 region has 12 residues. Here the CDR3 DNA reads TGCAGTGCTGAGGGAGCTCACTATGGCTACACCTTC. Translation gives CSAEGAHYGYTF.

Here the CDR3 reads CATSKEGLATQETQYF. The CDR3 DNA reads TGTGCCACCAGCAAAGAGGGTCTAGCGACTCAAGAGACCCAGTACTTC. The chain joins TRBV15 to TRBJ2-5; a weak D match, TRBD2 (6 bases). CDR3 length equals 16 residues. Per the germline V gene, CDR1 is LNHNV and CDR2 is YYDKDF (reference sequence). The V gene lost 4 bases and the J gene lost 2 bases, with 17 bases spanning the gap.